The entry that follows covers one TCR beta chain sequence. Its antigen remains unknown. The sample belongs to a study of T cell responses to AZD1222 COVID-19 vaccine. The germline V and J ends were trimmed by 4 bases and 3 bases, with 14 bases remaining between them. There are 15 residues in the CDR3. In germline, CDR1 is SEHNR, CDR2 FQNEAQ (reference sequence). General observations from the study: Repertoires were obtained solely post-peak T cell response. As reported, nearly half of all spike-specific TCRs target variant regions that are unmutated. The study identified only five or six AZD1222 recipients as seropositive at baseline. Spike-spanning, vaccine-associated CD4 TCRs were dominant at 160-218 and 743-854.

The protocol was immunoSEQ multiplex PCR, while the TCRdb copy is restricted to in-frame clones and leaves out a portion. The sample comprises about 130,000 clones, just under 95% of which are singletons, and approximately 6.8% rests with the top ten. The sequencing here drew on peripheral blood, taken 28 days after the second AZD1222 dose. The V call is TRBV7-9, the J call TRBJ2-3; tentatively, D is TRBD1 (6 bases). This TCR came from an adult who received the AZD1222 COVID-19 vaccine. DNA of the CDR3: TGTGCCAGCAGCTCGCAGGGGATAAGAACAGATACGCAGTATTTT. It encodes CASSSQGIRTDTQYF.